These 26 T cell receptor beta chains share one sample of origin, sequenced in a study of Graves' ophthalmopathy and Graves' hyperthyroidism. Amplification from RNA transcripts yielded the TCR beta CDR3 regions. The authors performed first-round RT-PCR with HTBI primers and then a second-round multiplex PCR. Via MiXCR, TCRdb re-called the multiplex PCR reads, giving one row per CDR3 protein. The sample holds 500,000 to 600,000 distinct CDR3 sequences, less than 45% seen once. The sample taken for sequencing was peripheral blood or thyroid tissue (not recorded which). These receptors were collected from an adult man with Graves' hyperthyroidism.

The chain combines TRBV7-9 with TRBJ1-2, with TRBD1 matching 8 bases. The CDR3 covers 13 residues. The germline CDR1 and CDR2 sequences are SEHNR and FQNEAQ (reference sequence). The junction had 5 bases not matched to a gene; V was cut back by 9 bases and J by 2 bases. The CDR3 sequence: CASSQGANYGYTF. The CDR3 DNA reads as TGTGCCAGTAGTCAGGGGGCGAACTATGGCTACACCTTC.

This clonotype was seen repeatedly, ten times or more. CDR3 amino acids: CATRRTITYEQYF. As DNA, the CDR3 is TGTGCCACAAGGCGTACTATCACCTACGAGCAGTACTTC. The chain carries TRBV24-1 and TRBJ2-7; no definite D call. CDR3 size: 13 residues. Between the trimmed V and J ends, which lost 10 bases and 2 bases, there was a span of 14 bases. CDR1 KGHDR and CDR2 SFDVKD come from the germline V gene.

This clonotype was recorded at least ten times. The rearrangement uses TRBV10-3 and TRBJ2-7; 10 nucleotides agree with TRBD2. CDR1 ENHRY and CDR2 SYGVKD come from the germline V gene. CDR3 length: 16 residues. The J segment lost 0 bases and the V segment lost 4 bases, leaving 6 bases of the junction unmatched. The CDR3 DNA sequence: TGTGCCATCAGTGGCAGGACTAGCGGCAGCTCCTACGAGCAGTACTTC. Translated, it gives CAISGRTSGSSYEQYF.

This clonotype was picked up a small number of times. The V and J genes are TRBV7-2 and TRBJ2-3; D ambiguous. This CDR3 comprises 15 residues. The germline gives CDR1 SGHTA, CDR2 FQGNSA. Trimming stripped 1 base from V and 1 base from J, with 9 bases between. The DNA of the CDR3 is TGTGCCAGCAGCTTAGTCCCGTCTCGCACAGATACGCAGTATTTT. Translating it yields CASSLVPSRTDTQYF.

About this clonotype: The junction differs from germline at one of its ends, possibly a read error. J is TRBJ2-2 and V is TRBV10-3; 7 nucleotides agree with TRBD1. Germline V gives CDR1 ENHRY, CDR2 SYGVKD. The CDR3 runs to 14 residues. This chain's CDR3 is CASSPNTGAGELFF. The CDR3, as DNA: TGTGCCAGCAGTCCAAACACAGGGGCCGGGGAGCTGTTTTTT.

V and J are TRBV7-9 and TRBJ2-7; 7 bases match TRBD1. In germline, CDR1 is SEHNR, CDR2 FQNEAQ (reference sequence). There are 14 residues in the CDR3. J lost 3 bases, V lost 6 bases, and 8 bases had no gene match. This CDR3 is CASRGTDRDYEQYF. The CDR3 nucleotides are TGTGCCAGCAGAGGGACAGACAGGGACTACGAGCAGTACTTC.

CDR3 nucleotide sequence: TGCAGCGTGCGAACGGGACTAGCGGGCTCCTACGAGCAGTACTTC. This codes for CSVRTGLAGSYEQYF. The rearrangement joins TRBV29-1 to TRBJ2-7, with 12 positions matching TRBD2. Looked up from germline, CDR1 is SQVTM and CDR2 is ANQGSEA. The CDR3 length is 15 residues. Germline trimming cut 6 bases from V and 0 bases from J; bases unmatched to any gene: 6.

The chain carries TRBV29-1 and TRBJ1-1, with 10 bases that match TRBD1. Germline CDR1 SQVTM, CDR2 ANQGSEA. The CDR3 has 15 residues. CDR3 nucleotides: TGCCGCGGCCGGGACAGGGGATTTGGGGACACTGAAGCTTTCTTT. It encodes CRGRDRGFGDTEAFF.

The V gene is TRBV29-1, the J gene TRBJ1-1, with D perhaps matching TRBD1 (6 bases). V was clipped by 3 bases and J by 8 bases, with 10 bases between them. The CDR3 contains 11 residues. CDR1 and CDR2 (germline): SQVTM, ANQGSEA. The CDR3 sequence is CSVERQGEAFF. CDR3 in DNA: TGCAGCGTTGAGCGGCAGGGGGAAGCTTTCTTT.

There are many counts of this clonotype. V and J are TRBV19 and TRBJ1-2; 9 bases fit TRBD1. CDR3 length: 14 residues. J lost 4 bases, V lost 7 bases, and 7 bases had no gene match. Germline V gives CDR1 LNHDA, CDR2 SQIVND (reference sequence). CDR3 sequence: CASNTGGARYGYTF. DNA of the CDR3: TGTGCCAGTAACACAGGGGGCGCCCGCTATGGCTACACCTTC.

The sample holds many counts of this clonotype. This chain links TRBV12-3 or TRBV12-4 with TRBJ1-5; D may be TRBD1 (5 bases). This CDR3 region has 15 residues. The V end lost 5 bases, the J end lost 0 bases, and 11 bases lay between the germline ends. CDR3 DNA sequence: TGTGCCAGCAGTAGGGGAGCGCTTAGCAATCAGCCCCAGCATTTT. Its protein is CASSRGALSNQPQHF.

This clonotype was seen just once. The CDR3 does not end in the conserved phenylalanine or tryptophan, so this is likely a read error. The CDR3 coding sequence is TGCAGCGTTGAAGTGGGGCTTGGAGGCTACACCTCC. Its translation is CSVEVGLGGYTS. The chain has TRBV29-1 and TRBJ1-2; possibly TRBD1 for D (5 bases). Germline CDR1 SQVTM, CDR2 ANQGSEA. CDR3 size: 12 residues. Trimming removed 1 base at V and 8 bases at J, with 11 bases between.

V is TRBV19 and J is TRBJ2-5; D possibly matches TRBD1 or TRBD2 (5 bases each). This CDR3 has 13 amino acids. CDR1 is LNHDA, CDR2 SQIVND, per germline (reference sequence). V lost 11 bases and J lost 5, with 18 bases in between. CDR3 loop: CAWSRGAGETQYF. In DNA form, the CDR3 reads TGTGCCTGGAGTCGAGGGGCTGGGGAGACCCAGTACTTC.

This sequence joins TRBV28 and TRBJ2-2; D uncertain. Germline CDR1 MDHEN, CDR2 SYDVKM. This CDR3 is built from 15 residues. The V end was cut by 3 bases, the J end by 2 bases, with 10 bases between. The DNA of the CDR3 is TGTGCCAGCAGTTTTCGACACTTTAACACCGGGGAGCTGTTTTTT. Its translation: CASSFRHFNTGELFF.

This clonotype was detected ten times or more. V and J are TRBV5-8 and TRBJ1-6; no firm D call. CDR1 and CDR2 (germline): SGHTS, YDEGEE. This CDR3 contains 15 residues. Trimming left V 0 bases short and J 7 bases short, with 11 bases between. CDR3 sequence (DNA): TGTGCCAGCAGCTTGGCCTCCCACTCAAATTCACCCCTCCACTTT. Translating it yields CASSLASHSNSPLHF.

V usage is TRBV4-1 and J usage is TRBJ2-7, with 10 positions matching TRBD2. Losses at the gene ends were 0 bases for V and 3 bases for J; bases not matched to a gene: 5. The germline gives CDR1 MGHRA, CDR2 YSYEKL. This CDR3 is 16 amino acids long. CDR3 DNA sequence: TGCGCCAGCAGCCAAGATAGCGGGGGGCCGTACTACGAGCAGTACTTC. Its protein is CASSQDSGGPYYEQYF.

This clonotype was counted ten times or more. The gene calls are TRBV2 and TRBJ2-2, with TRBD1 identical over 8 bases. There are 15 residues in the CDR3. V lost 6 bases and J lost 2; bases outside the gene matches: 5. Per germline, CDR1 SNHLY and CDR2 FYNNEI. The CDR3 region is CASSGTGSNTGELFF. In DNA, the CDR3 is TGTGCCAGCAGCGGGACAGGTTCTAACACCGGGGAGCTGTTTTTT.

A remark on this clonotype: A read error may be the cause here, since a much bigger clone is one base away. This CDR3 fails to terminate in the conserved phenylalanine or tryptophan, so it likely reflects a read error. The chain has TRBV2 and TRBJ1-1, with D possibly matching TRBD1 (5 bases). Germline V gene lookup returns CDR1 SNHLY and CDR2 FYNNEI. Trimming removed 3 bases at V and 4 bases at J, with 9 bases between. There are 13 residues in the CDR3. In nucleotides, the CDR3 is TGTGCCAGCAGTGATTTGGGGGGCACTGAAGCTTTCCTT. Protein product: CASSDLGGTEAFL.

There are many counts of this clonotype. This chain joins TRBV5-6 and TRBJ1-6; D call uncertain. Between the trimmed V and J ends, which lost 6 bases and 5 bases, there was a span of 15 bases. Germline V gene sequence: CDR1 SGHDT, CDR2 YYEEEE. The CDR3 contains 15 residues. CDR3 in DNA: TGTGCCAGCAACGTGGTCGACACCGATAATTCACCCCTCCACTTT. Amino acid sequence: CASNVVDTDNSPLHF.

The sample holds a few counts of this clonotype. Here the CDR3 omits its conserved ending phenylalanine or tryptophan, so a read error is the likely source. The DNA is left out, because the CDR3 cannot be placed on it with certainty; the CDR3 is given as TCRdb lists it. The genes are TRBV24-1 and TRBJ2-6. Germline CDR1 KGHDR, CDR2 SFDVKD. The CDR3 is 9 residues long, ends included. Here the CDR3 reads CATSDPRTS.

J is TRBJ1-5 and V is TRBV12-5, with TRBD1 matching 7 bases. This CDR3 is built from 17 residues. V was clipped by 3 bases and J by 3 bases; unmatched bases: 11. CDR1 is LGHNT and CDR2 is FRNRAP in the germline V gene. The chain's CDR3 is CASGFHRAGGNNQPQHF. The CDR3 DNA is TGTGCTAGTGGTTTCCACCGGGCAGGGGGTAACAATCAGCCCCAGCATTTT. Using reference TRBV12-5 and TRBJ1-5 for the parts outside the CDR3, the full variable domain is DARVTQTPRHKVTEMGQEVTMRCQPILGHNTVFWYRQTMMQGLELLAYFRNRAPLDDSGMPKDRFSAEMPDATLATLKIQPSEPRDSAVYFCASGFHRAGGNNQPQHFGDGTRLSIL.

This clonotype was detected ten times or more. The rearrangement uses TRBV20-1 and TRBJ2-7; 7 bases match TRBD1. CDR1 and CDR2 from the germline V gene are DFQATT and SNEGSKA (reference sequence). The CDR3 contains 14 residues. The junction had 7 bases not matched to a gene; V was cut back by 5 bases and J by 0 bases. DNA of the CDR3: TGCAGTGCTGGGTTACAGGGGAGCTCCTACGAGCAGTACTTC. As protein: CSAGLQGSSYEQYF.

This clonotype was observed many times. The chain combines TRBV19 with TRBJ1-6, with 10 positions matching TRBD1. Per germline, CDR1 LNHDA and CDR2 SQIVND (reference sequence). After removal of 4 bases from V and 6 bases from J, the junction contained 6 bases not matched to a gene. The CDR3 is 16 residues long. CDR3 protein: CASSTRQGAANSPLHF. CDR3 bases: TGTGCCAGTAGTACCAGACAGGGGGCTGCTAATTCACCCCTCCACTTT.

This sequence joins TRBV20-1 and TRBJ1-1, with D uncertain. Germline CDR1 and CDR2: DFQATT and SNEGSKA (reference sequence). This CDR3 has 13 amino acids. V lost 2 bases to trimming and J lost 1 base, with 8 bases between them. Here the CDR3 reads CSARIVENTEAFF. CDR3 coding DNA: TGCAGTGCTAGAATAGTGGAGAACACTGAAGCTTTCTTT.

This clonotype was recorded a few times. The V and J genes are TRBV11-1 and TRBJ2-3; D is uncertain. Trimming stripped 2 bases from V and 4 bases from J, with 10 bases between. The CDR3 is made up of 14 amino acids. Germline CDR1 reads SGHAT; CDR2 reads FQDESV (reference sequence). The CDR3 sequence is CASSLIPGPDTQYF. CDR3 bases: TGTGCCAGCAGCTTAATCCCGGGCCCAGATACGCAGTATTTT.

The chain links TRBV10-3 to TRBJ1-4, with 8 bases aligning to TRBD1. CDR1 and CDR2 from the germline V gene are ENHRY and SYGVKD. The CDR3 consists of 14 residues. With 6 bases clipped from V and 7 bases from J, the junction kept 7 bases outside the gene matches. The CDR3 protein is CAIRSGTGVEKLFF. In DNA form, the CDR3 reads TGTGCCATCAGGTCCGGGACAGGAGTTGAAAAACTGTTTTTT.